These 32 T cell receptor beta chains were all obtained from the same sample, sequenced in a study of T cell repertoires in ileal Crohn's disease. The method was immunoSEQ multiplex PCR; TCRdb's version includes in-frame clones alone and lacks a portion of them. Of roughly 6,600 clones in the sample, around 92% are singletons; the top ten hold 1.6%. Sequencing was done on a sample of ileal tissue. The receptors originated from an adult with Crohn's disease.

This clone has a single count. The CDR3 loop is CASSSGEGQGIDTQYF. As DNA, the CDR3 is TGTGCCAGCAGCTCAGGGGAGGGACAGGGGATAGATACGCAGTATTTT. V and J are TRBV7-3 and TRBJ2-3; 10 positions match TRBD1. Germline CDR1 is SGHTA and CDR2 is FQGTGA. The J segment lost 5 bases and the V segment lost 4 bases, leaving 9 bases of the junction unmatched. The CDR3 contains 16 residues.

CDR3 amino acids: CATSRARSADTQYF. The DNA for the CDR3 is TGTGCCACCAGCAGAGCGAGGAGCGCAGATACGCAGTATTTT. This chain links TRBV15 with TRBJ2-3; D ambiguous. CDR3 length equals 14 residues. CDR1 and CDR2 (germline): LNHNV, YYDKDF (reference sequence). V lost 1 base, J lost 4 bases, and 9 bases lay in between. The full variable domain, its missing parts supplied by reference TRBV15 and TRBJ2-3, is DAMVIQNPRYQVTQFGKPVTLSCSQTLNHNVMYWYQQKSSQAPKLLFHYYDKDFNNEADTPDNFQSRRPNTSFCFLDIRSPGLGDTAMYLCATSRARSADTQYFGPGTRLTVL.

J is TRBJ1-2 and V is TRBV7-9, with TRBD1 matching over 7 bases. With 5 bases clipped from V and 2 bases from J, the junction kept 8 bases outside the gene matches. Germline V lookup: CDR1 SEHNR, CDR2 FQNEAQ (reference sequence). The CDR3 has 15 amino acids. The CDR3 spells CASSGPWTGNYGYTF. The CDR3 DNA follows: TGTGCCAGCAGCGGACCCTGGACAGGCAACTATGGCTACACCTTC.

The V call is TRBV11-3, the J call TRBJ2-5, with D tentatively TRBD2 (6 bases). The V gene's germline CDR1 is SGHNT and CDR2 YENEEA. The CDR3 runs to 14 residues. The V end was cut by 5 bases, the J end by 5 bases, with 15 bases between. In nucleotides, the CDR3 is TGTGCCAGCAGCCTACCGGGGGAGCCCGAGACCCAGTACTTC. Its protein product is CASSLPGEPETQYF.

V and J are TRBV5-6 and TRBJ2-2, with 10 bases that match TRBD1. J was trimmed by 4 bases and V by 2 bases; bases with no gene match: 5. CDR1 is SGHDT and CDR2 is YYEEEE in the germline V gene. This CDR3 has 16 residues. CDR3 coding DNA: TGTGCCAGCAGCTTAGGGGACAGGGGTTCCACCGGGGAGCTGTTTTTT. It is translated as CASSLGDRGSTGELFF.

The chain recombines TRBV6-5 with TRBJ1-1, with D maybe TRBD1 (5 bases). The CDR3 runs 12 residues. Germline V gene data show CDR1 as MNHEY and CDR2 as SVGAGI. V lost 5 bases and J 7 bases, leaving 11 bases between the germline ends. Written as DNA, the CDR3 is TGTGCCAGCAGTGTAGACAGAGTTGAAGCTTTCTTT. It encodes CASSVDRVEAFF.

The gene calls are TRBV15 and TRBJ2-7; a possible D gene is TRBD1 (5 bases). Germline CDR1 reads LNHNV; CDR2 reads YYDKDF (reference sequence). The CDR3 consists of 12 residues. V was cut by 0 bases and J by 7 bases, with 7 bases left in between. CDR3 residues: CATSRDSGEQYF. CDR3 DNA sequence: TGTGCCACCAGCAGAGATTCAGGGGAGCAGTACTTC.

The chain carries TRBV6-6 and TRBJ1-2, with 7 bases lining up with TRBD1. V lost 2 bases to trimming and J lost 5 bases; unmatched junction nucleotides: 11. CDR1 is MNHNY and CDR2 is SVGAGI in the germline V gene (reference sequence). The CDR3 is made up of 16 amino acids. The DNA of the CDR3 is TGTGCCAGCAGTTACCTAGCTATACCGACAGGGTATGGCTACACCTTC. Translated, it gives CASSYLAIPTGYGYTF.

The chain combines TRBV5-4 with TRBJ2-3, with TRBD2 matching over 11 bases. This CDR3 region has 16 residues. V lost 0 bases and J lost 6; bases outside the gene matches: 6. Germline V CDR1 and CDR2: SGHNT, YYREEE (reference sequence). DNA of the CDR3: TGTGCCAGCAGCTTGGAACTAGCGGGAGTCAAGGATACGCAGTATTTT. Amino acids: CASSLELAGVKDTQYF.

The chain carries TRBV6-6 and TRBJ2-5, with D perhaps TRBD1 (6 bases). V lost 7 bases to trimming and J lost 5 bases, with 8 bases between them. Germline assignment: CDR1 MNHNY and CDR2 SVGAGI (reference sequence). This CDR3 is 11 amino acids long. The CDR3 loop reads CASKGEETQYF. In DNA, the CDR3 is TGTGCCAGCAAGGGGGAGGAGACCCAGTACTTC.

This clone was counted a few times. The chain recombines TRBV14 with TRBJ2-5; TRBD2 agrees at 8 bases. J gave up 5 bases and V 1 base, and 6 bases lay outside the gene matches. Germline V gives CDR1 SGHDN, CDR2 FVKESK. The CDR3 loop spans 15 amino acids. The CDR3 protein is CASSQARGGVETQYF. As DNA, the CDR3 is TGTGCCAGCAGCCAAGCTCGGGGGGGTGTGGAGACCCAGTACTTC.

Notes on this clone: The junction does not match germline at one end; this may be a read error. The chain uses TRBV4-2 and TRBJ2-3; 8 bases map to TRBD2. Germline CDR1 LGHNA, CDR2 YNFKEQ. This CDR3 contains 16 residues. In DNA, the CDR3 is TGTGCCAGCAGCCAGGCTCTAGCGGGTGGCACAGGTACGCAGTATTTT. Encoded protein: CASSQALAGGTGTQYF.

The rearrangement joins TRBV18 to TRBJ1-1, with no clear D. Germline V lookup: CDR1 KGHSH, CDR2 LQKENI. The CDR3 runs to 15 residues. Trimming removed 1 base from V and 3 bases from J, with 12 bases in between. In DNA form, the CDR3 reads TGTGCCAGCTCACCACTCGGCGGGGATTACACTGAAGCTTTCTTT. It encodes CASSPLGGDYTEAFF. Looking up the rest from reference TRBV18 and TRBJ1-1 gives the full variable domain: NAGVMQNPRHLVRRRGQEARLRCSPMKGHSHVYWYRQLPEEGLKFMVYLQKENIIDESGMPKERFSAEFPKEGPSILRIQQVVRGDSAAYFCASSPLGGDYTEAFFGQGTRLTVV.

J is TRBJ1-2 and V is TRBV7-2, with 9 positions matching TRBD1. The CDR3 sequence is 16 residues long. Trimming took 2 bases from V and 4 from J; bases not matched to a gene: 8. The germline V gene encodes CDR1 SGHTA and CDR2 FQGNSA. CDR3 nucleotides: TGTGCCAGCAGCTTATTTGGGACAGGGTATTCCTATGGCTACACCTTC. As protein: CASSLFGTGYSYGYTF.

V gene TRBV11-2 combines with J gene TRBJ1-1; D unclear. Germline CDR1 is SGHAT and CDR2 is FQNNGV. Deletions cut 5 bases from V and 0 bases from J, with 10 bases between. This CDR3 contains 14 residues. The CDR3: CASSPRTVNTEAFF. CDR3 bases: TGTGCCAGCAGCCCCCGAACGGTGAACACTGAAGCTTTCTTT.

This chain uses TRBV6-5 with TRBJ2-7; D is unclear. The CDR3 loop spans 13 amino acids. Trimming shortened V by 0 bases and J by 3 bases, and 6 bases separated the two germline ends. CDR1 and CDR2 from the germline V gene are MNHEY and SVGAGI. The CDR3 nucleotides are TGTGCCAGCAGTTACTCAATCGGCTACGAGCAGTACTTC. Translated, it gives CASSYSIGYEQYF.

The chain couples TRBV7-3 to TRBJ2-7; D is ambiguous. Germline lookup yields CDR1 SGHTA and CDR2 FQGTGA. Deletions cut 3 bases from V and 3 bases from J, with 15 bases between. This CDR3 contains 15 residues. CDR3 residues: CASSFGRKEFYEQYF. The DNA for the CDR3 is TGTGCCAGCAGCTTTGGGCGTAAAGAATTCTACGAGCAGTACTTC.

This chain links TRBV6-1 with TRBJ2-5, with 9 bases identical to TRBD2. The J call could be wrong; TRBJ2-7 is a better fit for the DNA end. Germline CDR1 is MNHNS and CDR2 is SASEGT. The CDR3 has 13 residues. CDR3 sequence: CAILSGSVDEQYF. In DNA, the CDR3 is TGTGCCATACTTAGCGGGAGTGTCGACGAGCAGTACTTC.

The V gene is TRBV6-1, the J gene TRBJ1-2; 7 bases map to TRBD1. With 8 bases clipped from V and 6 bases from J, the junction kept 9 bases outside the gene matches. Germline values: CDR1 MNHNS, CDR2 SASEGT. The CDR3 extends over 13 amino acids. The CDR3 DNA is TGTGCCAGCTCCGCGGGACAGCGGAATGGCTACACCTTC. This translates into CASSAGQRNGYTF.

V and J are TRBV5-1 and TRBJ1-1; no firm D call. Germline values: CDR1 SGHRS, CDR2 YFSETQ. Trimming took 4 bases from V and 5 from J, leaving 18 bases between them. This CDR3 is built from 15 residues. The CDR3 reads CASSPPWGGRTEAFF. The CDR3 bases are TGCGCCAGCAGCCCCCCATGGGGAGGGCGGACTGAAGCTTTCTTT.

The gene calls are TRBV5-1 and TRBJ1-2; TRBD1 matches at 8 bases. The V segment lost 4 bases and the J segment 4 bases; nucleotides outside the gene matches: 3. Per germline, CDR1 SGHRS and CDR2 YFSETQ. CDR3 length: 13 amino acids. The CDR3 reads CASSRGQGYGYTF. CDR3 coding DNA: TGCGCCAGCAGCCGAGGACAGGGCTATGGCTACACCTTC.

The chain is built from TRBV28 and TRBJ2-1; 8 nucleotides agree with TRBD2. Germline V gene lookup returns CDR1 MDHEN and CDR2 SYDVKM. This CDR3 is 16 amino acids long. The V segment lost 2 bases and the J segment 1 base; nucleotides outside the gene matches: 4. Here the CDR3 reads CASSLVSGGSYNEQFF. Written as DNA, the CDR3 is TGTGCCAGCAGTTTAGTAAGCGGGGGTTCCTACAATGAGCAGTTCTTC.

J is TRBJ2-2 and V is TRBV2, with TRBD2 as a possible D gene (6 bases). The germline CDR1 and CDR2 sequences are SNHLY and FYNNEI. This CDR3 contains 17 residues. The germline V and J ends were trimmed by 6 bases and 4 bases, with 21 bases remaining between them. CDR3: CASSPIPSGFGTGELFF. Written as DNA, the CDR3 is TGTGCCAGCAGCCCTATCCCGAGCGGGTTCGGCACCGGGGAGCTGTTTTTT.

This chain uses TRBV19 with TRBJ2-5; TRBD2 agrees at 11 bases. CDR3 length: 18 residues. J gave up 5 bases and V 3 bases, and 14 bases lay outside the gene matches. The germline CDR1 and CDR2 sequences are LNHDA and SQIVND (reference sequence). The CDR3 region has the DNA TGTGCCAGTAGTATTCAGCTAGCGGGAGGATTACATGGGGAGACCCAGTACTTC. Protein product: CASSIQLAGGLHGETQYF.

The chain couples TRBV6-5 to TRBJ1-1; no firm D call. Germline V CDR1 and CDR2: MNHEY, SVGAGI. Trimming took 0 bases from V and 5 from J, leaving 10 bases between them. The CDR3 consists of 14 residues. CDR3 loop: CASSYSIRGTEAFF. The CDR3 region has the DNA TGTGCCAGCAGTTACTCGATCCGAGGGACTGAAGCTTTCTTT.

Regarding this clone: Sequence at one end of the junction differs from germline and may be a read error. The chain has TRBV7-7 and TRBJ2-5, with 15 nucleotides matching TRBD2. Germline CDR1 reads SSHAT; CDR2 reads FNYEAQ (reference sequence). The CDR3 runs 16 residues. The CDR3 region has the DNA TGTGCTAGCAGCACCGGACTAGCGGGAGGGAAAGAGACCCAGTACTTC. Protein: CASSTGLAGGKETQYF.

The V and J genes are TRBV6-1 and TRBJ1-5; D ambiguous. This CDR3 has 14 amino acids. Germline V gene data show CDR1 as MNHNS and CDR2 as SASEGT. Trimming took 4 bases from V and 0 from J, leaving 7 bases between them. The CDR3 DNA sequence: TGTGCCAGCAGTGGAGCCTATAGCAATCAGCCCCAGCATTTT. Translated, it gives CASSGAYSNQPQHF.

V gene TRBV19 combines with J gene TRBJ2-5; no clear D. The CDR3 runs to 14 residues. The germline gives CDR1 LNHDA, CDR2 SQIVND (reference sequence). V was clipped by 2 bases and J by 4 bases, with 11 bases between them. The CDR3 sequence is CASSISPVTETQYF. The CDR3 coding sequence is TGTGCCAGTAGTATATCCCCGGTCACAGAGACCCAGTACTTC.

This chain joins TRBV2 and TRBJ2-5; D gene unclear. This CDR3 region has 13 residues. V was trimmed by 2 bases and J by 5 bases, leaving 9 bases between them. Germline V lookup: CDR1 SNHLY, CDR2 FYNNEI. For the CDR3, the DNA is TGTGCCAGCAGTGAACGGTATTTGGAGACCCAGTACTTC. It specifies CASSERYLETQYF.

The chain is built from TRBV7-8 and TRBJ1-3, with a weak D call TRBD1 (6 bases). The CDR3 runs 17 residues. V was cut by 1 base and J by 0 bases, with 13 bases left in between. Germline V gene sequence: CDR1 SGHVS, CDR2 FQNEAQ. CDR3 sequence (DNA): TGTGCCAGCAGCTTAGGGGGACACGCACTCTCTGGAAACACCATATATTTT. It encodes CASSLGGHALSGNTIYF.

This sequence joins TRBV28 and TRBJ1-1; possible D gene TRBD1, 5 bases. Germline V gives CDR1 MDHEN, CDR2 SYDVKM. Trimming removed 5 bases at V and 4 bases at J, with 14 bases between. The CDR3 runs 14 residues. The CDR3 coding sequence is TGTGCCAGCAGTACCACGGGGGGGGGCACTGAAGCTTTCTTT. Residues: CASSTTGGGTEAFF.

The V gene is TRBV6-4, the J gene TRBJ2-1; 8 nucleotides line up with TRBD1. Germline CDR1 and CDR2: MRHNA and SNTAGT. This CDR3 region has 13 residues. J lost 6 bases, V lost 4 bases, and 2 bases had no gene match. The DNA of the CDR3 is TGTGCCAGCAGTGCCGGACAGGGCAATGAGCAGTTCTTC. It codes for CASSAGQGNEQFF.